Shown below are 22 T cell receptor beta chains from a single sample sequenced in a study of blood T cell dynamics during melanoma immunotherapy. Here immunoSEQ multiplex PCR was the method, and the copy in TCRdb shows in-frame clones only, minus some. The sample records about 11,000 clones, over 80% being singletons. Stated time point: week 3, after first cycle of checkpoint inhibitor. The starting material was blood, obtained from a patient treated with checkpoint blockade. Source of these receptors: a human donor with melanoma.

The V gene is TRBV4-3, the J gene TRBJ2-7; no definite D call. The CDR3 totals 19 residues. V was trimmed by 0 bases and J by 2 bases, leaving 23 bases between them. The germline CDR1 and CDR2 sequences are LGHNA and YSLEER. The CDR3 is CASSQEIGTINAQAYEQYF. In DNA, the CDR3 is TGCGCCAGCAGCCAAGAGATAGGAACCATCAACGCCCAGGCCTACGAGCAGTACTTC.

This chain links TRBV6-1 with TRBJ1-1; 9 bases fit TRBD1. The CDR3 has 15 residues. The V gene end was trimmed by 5 bases and the J gene end by 4 bases; junction bases not matched to a gene: 8. Germline assignment: CDR1 MNHNS and CDR2 SASEGT. Here the CDR3 reads CASSSQGALFTEAFF. CDR3 nucleotides: TGTGCCAGCAGTTCACAGGGGGCGCTTTTCACTGAAGCTTTCTTT.

The chain combines TRBV4-1 with TRBJ2-4; D perhaps matches TRBD1 (6 bases). This CDR3 is built from 18 residues. CDR1 MGHRA and CDR2 YSYEKL come from the germline V gene. Between the trimmed V and J ends, which lost 1 base and 9 bases, there was a span of 25 bases. Written as DNA, the CDR3 is TGCGCCAGCAGCCAAGGGTGGGCCAGGGACACTTCTGGGGGCATTCAGTACTTC. Its protein product is CASSQGWARDTSGGIQYF.

J is TRBJ2-7 and V is TRBV2; D is undetermined. The V gene lost 2 bases and the J gene lost 1 base, with 3 bases spanning the gap. CDR1 SNHLY and CDR2 FYNNEI come from the germline V gene. The CDR3 is made up of 12 amino acids. The CDR3 DNA follows: TGTGCCAGCAGTGAAACGTCCTACGAGCAGTACTTC. Residues: CASSETSYEQYF.

The rearrangement links TRBV11-2 to TRBJ2-2; D unresolved. The CDR3 extends over 14 amino acids. V was shortened by 0 bases and J by 3 bases, with 5 bases between the two germline ends. The germline V gene has CDR1 SGHAT and CDR2 FQNNGV. CDR3 nucleotides: TGTGCCAGCAGCTTAGAACGGTACACCGGGGAGCTGTTTTTT. Amino acids: CASSLERYTGELFF.

J is TRBJ1-1 and V is TRBV7-2, with D perhaps matching TRBD1 (6 bases). This CDR3 is 14 amino acids long. In germline, CDR1 is SGHTA, CDR2 FQGNSA. V was trimmed by 6 bases and J by 3 bases, leaving 14 bases between them. The CDR3 nucleotides read TGTGCCAGCAGGCTTCGGGGGGCGCACACTGAAGCTTTCTTT. This translates into CASRLRGAHTEAFF.

The gene calls are TRBV25-1 and TRBJ2-1; 7 bases fit TRBD1. CDR1 MGHDK and CDR2 SYGVNS come from the germline V gene. Unmatched junction bases numbered 7, after V lost 3 bases and J lost 5 bases. CDR3 length: 15 amino acids. CDR3 protein: CASSEQTGTNNEQFF. The DNA for the CDR3 is TGTGCCAGCAGTGAGCAGACAGGGACCAACAATGAGCAGTTCTTC.

The chain employs TRBV5-1 and TRBJ1-2; D unclear. Trimming stripped 0 bases from V and 8 bases from J, with 8 bases between. The CDR3 spans 12 residues. Per the germline V gene, CDR1 is SGHRS and CDR2 is YFSETQ. The CDR3 region has the DNA TGCGCCAGCAGCTTGGCTACCACAGGCTACACCTTC. Amino acids: CASSLATTGYTF.

J is TRBJ1-2 and V is TRBV2; possible D gene TRBD1, 6 bases. Germline CDR1 is SNHLY and CDR2 is FYNNEI. Deletions cut 2 bases from V and 4 bases from J, with 14 bases between. The CDR3 has 15 amino acids. The CDR3 DNA is TGTGCCAGCAGTGAAACCTCCGGGACAATCTATGGCTACACCTTC. It codes for CASSETSGTIYGYTF.

This clone was detected once. The chain couples TRBV5-1 to TRBJ2-5; 9 bases match TRBD2. CDR1 and CDR2 (germline): SGHRS, YFSETQ. CDR3 length: 16 amino acids. V lost 4 bases, J lost 0 bases, and 7 bases stayed unmatched. The CDR3 coding sequence is TGCGCCAGCAGCCGGGGACTAGCCAATAACCAAGAGACCCAGTACTTC. Translated, it gives CASSRGLANNQETQYF. The complete variable domain, with remaining parts taken from reference TRBV5-1 and TRBJ2-5, reads KAGVTQTPRYLIKTRGQQVTLSCSPISGHRSVSWYQQTPGQGLQFLFEYFSETQRNKGNFPGRFSGRQFSNSRSEMNVSTLELGDSALYLCASSRGLANNQETQYFGPGTRLLVL.

The chain couples TRBV7-2 to TRBJ2-5; 12 bases align to TRBD2. CDR1 and CDR2 from the germline V gene are SGHTA and FQGNSA. V shed 3 bases, J shed 7 bases, and the junction held 9 bases outside the gene matches. The CDR3 runs to 16 residues. CDR3 in amino acids: CASSFATGLAGLTQYF. CDR3 DNA sequence: TGTGCCAGCAGCTTCGCCACCGGACTAGCGGGGTTGACCCAGTACTTC.

The rearrangement joins TRBV11-2 to TRBJ2-2; possible D gene TRBD2, 6 bases. The CDR3 runs to 15 residues. The V and J ends lost 1 base and 6 bases respectively, with 12 bases between them. Germline values: CDR1 SGHAT, CDR2 FQNNGV. CDR3 loop: CASSLALGGPGELFF. The CDR3 nucleotides read TGTGCCAGCAGCTTAGCCCTCGGGGGTCCCGGGGAGCTGTTTTTT.

CDR3 sequence (DNA): TGTGCCAGCAGCTTAGACGGAAAAGAGACCCAGTACTTC. Translation gives CASSLDGKETQYF. The rearrangement uses TRBV7-9 and TRBJ2-5; unclear D gene. The CDR3 loop spans 13 amino acids. In germline, CDR1 is SEHNR, CDR2 FQNEAQ (reference sequence). The V end was cut by 1 base, the J end by 3 bases, with 6 bases between.

The chain has TRBV11-2 and TRBJ1-2; a weak D match, TRBD1 (6 bases). This CDR3 has 15 amino acids. Germline CDR1 SGHAT, CDR2 FQNNGV. V shed 0 bases and J shed 6 bases, with 14 bases lying between them. The DNA of the CDR3 is TGTGCCAGCAGCTTAGATCGCAGGGGTATCGATGGCTACACCTTC. It yields the protein CASSLDRRGIDGYTF.

The V and J genes are TRBV4-3 and TRBJ2-5; D ambiguous. Trimming removed 2 bases at V and 4 bases at J, with 8 bases between. The CDR3 covers 13 residues. CDR1 is LGHNA and CDR2 is YSLEER in the germline V gene. The CDR3 region is CASSQRPGETQYF. CDR3 coding DNA: TGCGCCAGCAGCCAAAGGCCCGGAGAGACCCAGTACTTC.

The sample holds a few counts of this clone. The genes are TRBV7-2 and TRBJ1-5, with D hard to call. CDR1 and CDR2 from the germline V gene are SGHTA and FQGNSA. V gave up 0 bases and J gave up 2 bases, with 8 bases separating them. CDR3 length: 15 amino acids. CDR3 DNA sequence: TGTGCCAGCAGCTTAGCCGGGAGGGGCAATCAGCCCCAGCATTTT. As protein: CASSLAGRGNQPQHF.

The chain uses TRBV6-1 and TRBJ1-4; 7 nucleotides align to TRBD1. J lost 8 bases, V lost 10 bases, and 10 bases had no gene match. CDR1 and CDR2 (germline): MNHNS, SASEGT. This CDR3 spans 13 amino acids. The CDR3 nucleotides read TGTGCCATATCGGACAGGCGGAACGAAAAACTGTTTTTT. This codes for CAISDRRNEKLFF.

The chain recombines TRBV14 with TRBJ1-2; D is perhaps TRBD1 (5 bases). Per the germline V gene, CDR1 is SGHDN and CDR2 is FVKESK. This CDR3 is built from 15 residues. Between the trimmed V and J ends, which lost 4 bases and 6 bases, there was a span of 18 bases. The CDR3 bases are TGTGCCAGCAGCCTCACTATAACAGGAGTGGATGGCTACACCTTC. Encoded protein: CASSLTITGVDGYTF.

The rearrangement joins TRBV19 to TRBJ1-2, with no clear D. In germline, CDR1 is LNHDA, CDR2 SQIVND (reference sequence). V was shortened by 10 bases and J by 8 bases, with 17 bases between the two germline ends. This CDR3 is built from 12 residues. CDR3 in DNA: TGTGCCACCTCCGGGTCCACGGAAGGCTACACCTTC. Its translation: CATSGSTEGYTF.

The rearrangement links TRBV5-1 to TRBJ1-1, with D possibly matching TRBD1 (6 bases). The CDR3 sequence is 13 residues long. CDR1 and CDR2 (germline): SGHRS, YFSETQ. V lost 4 bases and J 8 bases, leaving 15 bases between the germline ends. The CDR3 loop is CASSPETTGEAFF. The CDR3 nucleotides read TGCGCCAGCAGCCCAGAGACTACAGGGGAAGCTTTCTTT.

The chain joins TRBV30 to TRBJ1-2, with 8 positions matching TRBD1. The CDR3 is 13 residues long. The V gene end was trimmed by 2 bases and the J gene end by 4 bases; junction bases not matched to a gene: 3. CDR1 and CDR2 (germline): GTSNPN, SVGIG (reference sequence). The CDR3 coding sequence is TGTGCCTGGAGTAGCGGACAGGGCTATGGCTACACCTTC. Residues: CAWSSGQGYGYTF. The whole variable domain, filled in from reference TRBV30 and TRBJ1-2, reads SQTIHQWPATLVQPVGSPLSLECTVEGTSNPNLYWYRQAAGRGLQLLFYSVGIGQISSEVPQNLSASRPQDRQFILSSKKLLLSDSGFYLCAWSSGQGYGYTFGSGTRLTVV.

This rearrangement joins TRBV7-9 to TRBJ2-5; D ambiguous. This CDR3 contains 12 residues. V lost 6 bases and J 1 base, leaving 6 bases between the germline ends. Germline CDR1 and CDR2: SEHNR and FQNEAQ (reference sequence). This CDR3 is CASSWGQETQYF. The CDR3 nucleotides read TGTGCCAGCAGTTGGGGCCAAGAGACCCAGTACTTC. The complete variable domain, with remaining parts taken from reference TRBV7-9 and TRBJ2-5, reads DTGVSQNPRHKITKRGQNVTFRCDPISEHNRLYWYRQTLGQGPEFLTYFQNEAQLEKSRLLSDRFSAERPKGSFSTLEIQRTEQGDSAMYLCASSWGQETQYFGPGTRLLVL.